This TCR beta chain is from a study of T-cell reconstitution after alpha-beta-depleted transplantation in children. Preparing the TCRbeta library involved the use of unique molecular identifiers. Each CDR3 protein gets one entry after TCRdb re-called the PCR reads with MiXCR. The sample consists of about 610,000 distinct CDR3 sequences, over 9.5% of them appearing once. V dropped 1 base and J dropped 5; count of bases not matched to a gene: 10. The CDR3 has 16 amino acids. CDR1 and CDR2 from the germline V gene are LGHNA and YNFKEQ. The table lists this clonotype with a few counts. Specimen: PBMCs from the stem cell graft donor, collected from the stem cell graft. This receptor was taken from a human donor who donated a stem cell graft to a child with acute myeloid leukemia. The V call is TRBV4-2, the J call TRBJ1-2; TRBD1 matches at 7 bases. CDR3: CASSQARQGIGYGYTF. The CDR3 nucleotides are TGTGCCAGCAGCCAAGCCCGACAGGGCATCGGGTATGGCTACACCTTC.